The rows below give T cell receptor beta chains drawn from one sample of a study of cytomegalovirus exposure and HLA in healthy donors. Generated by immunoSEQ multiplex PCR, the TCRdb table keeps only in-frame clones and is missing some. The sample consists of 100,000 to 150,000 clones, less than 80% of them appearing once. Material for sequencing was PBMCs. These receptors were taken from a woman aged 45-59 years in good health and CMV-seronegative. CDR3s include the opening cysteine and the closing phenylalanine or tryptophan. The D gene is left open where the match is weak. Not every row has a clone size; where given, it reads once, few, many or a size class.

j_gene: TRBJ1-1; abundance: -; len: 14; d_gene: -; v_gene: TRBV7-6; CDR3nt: TGTGCCAGCAGCTCCGGGTCCTTCGACACTGAAGCTTTCTTT; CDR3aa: CASSSGSFDTEAFF
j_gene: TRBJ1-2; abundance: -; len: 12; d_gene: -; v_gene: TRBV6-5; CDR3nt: TGTGCCAGCAAGGCGGCAGCTGGGGGCTACACCTTC; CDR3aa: CASKAAAGGYTF
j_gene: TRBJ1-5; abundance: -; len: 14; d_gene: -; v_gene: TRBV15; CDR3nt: TGTGCCACCAGCAGAGATTCCGGGATTCAGCCCCAGCATTTT; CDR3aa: CATSRDSGIQPQHF
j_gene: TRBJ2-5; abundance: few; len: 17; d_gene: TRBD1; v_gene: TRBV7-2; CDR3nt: TGTGCCAGCAGCCCTTTAGGGGGGACAGGGGGCGCGGGGACCCAGTACTTC; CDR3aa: CASSPLGGTGGAGTQYF
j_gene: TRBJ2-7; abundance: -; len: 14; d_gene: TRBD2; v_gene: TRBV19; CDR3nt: TGTGCCAGTAGGAGGTGGGAGGGTATGTACGAGCAGTACTTC; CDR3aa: CASRRWEGMYEQYF
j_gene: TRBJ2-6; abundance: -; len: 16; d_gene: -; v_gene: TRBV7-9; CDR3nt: TGTGCCAGCAGCTTAGCGCGGTCCTCTGGGGCCAACGTCCTGACTTTC; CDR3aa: CASSLARSSGANVLTF
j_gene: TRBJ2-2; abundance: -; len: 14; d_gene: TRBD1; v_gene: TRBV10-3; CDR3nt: TGTGCCATCAGTAGCCGGGACAGCACCGGGGAGCTGTTTTTT; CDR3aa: CAISSRDSTGELFF
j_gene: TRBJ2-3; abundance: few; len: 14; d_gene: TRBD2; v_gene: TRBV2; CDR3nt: TGTGCCAGCAGGGCTAGCGGGCCCACAGATACGCAGTATTTT; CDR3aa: CASRASGPTDTQYF
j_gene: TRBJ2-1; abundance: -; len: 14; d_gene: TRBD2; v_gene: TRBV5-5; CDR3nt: TGTGCCAGCAGCCCGGGGGGATCAGGCAATGAGCAGTTCTTC; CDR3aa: CASSPGGSGNEQFF
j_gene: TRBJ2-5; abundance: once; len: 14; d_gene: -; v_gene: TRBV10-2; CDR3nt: TGCGCCAGCAGTGTCGTCGGGAGCCAAGAGACCCAGTACTTC; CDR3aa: CASSVVGSQETQYF
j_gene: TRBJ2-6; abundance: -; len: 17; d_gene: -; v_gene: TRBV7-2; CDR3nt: TGTGCCAGCAGCCAGCCTGTCCAGGCGACTGGGGCCAACGTCCTGACTTTC; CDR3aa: CASSQPVQATGANVLTF
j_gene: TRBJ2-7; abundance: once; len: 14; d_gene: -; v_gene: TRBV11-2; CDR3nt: TGTGCCAGCAGCTTAGATTCCCAGGGCTACGAGCAGTACTTC; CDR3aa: CASSLDSQGYEQYF
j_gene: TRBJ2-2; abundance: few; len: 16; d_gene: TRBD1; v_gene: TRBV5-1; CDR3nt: TGCGCCAGCAGCTTGACGGGGGACAGGGGGAGCGGGGAGCTGTTTTTT; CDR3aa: CASSLTGDRGSGELFF
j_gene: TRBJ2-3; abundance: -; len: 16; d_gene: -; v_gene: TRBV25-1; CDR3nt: TGTGCCAGCAGTGAATTTAGGGGCCCTAGCACAGATACGCAGTATTTT; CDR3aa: CASSEFRGPSTDTQYF
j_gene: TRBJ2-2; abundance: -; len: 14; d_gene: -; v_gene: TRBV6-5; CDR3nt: TGTGCCAGCAGTTACGGTGGCGGGACCGGGGAGCTGTTTTTT; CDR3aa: CASSYGGGTGELFF
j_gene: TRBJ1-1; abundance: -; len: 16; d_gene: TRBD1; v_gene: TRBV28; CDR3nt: TGTGCCAGCAGTTTCCACAGGGGAACGGAGAACACTGAAGCTTTCTTT; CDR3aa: CASSFHRGTENTEAFF
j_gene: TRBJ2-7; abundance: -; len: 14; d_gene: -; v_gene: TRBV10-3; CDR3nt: TGTGCCATCAGTGAGTCAGGGAGCTCCTACGAGCAGTACTTC; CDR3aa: CAISESGSSYEQYF
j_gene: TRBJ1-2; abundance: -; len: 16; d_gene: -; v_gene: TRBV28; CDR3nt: TGTGCCAGCAATACCCAGATCGGATTACAGAACTATGGCTACACCTTC; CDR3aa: CASNTQIGLQNYGYTF
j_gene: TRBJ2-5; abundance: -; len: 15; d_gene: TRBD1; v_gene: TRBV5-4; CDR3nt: TGTGCCAGCAACCATGCCGGGACAGGGACGGAGACCCAGTACTTC; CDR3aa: CASNHAGTGTETQYF
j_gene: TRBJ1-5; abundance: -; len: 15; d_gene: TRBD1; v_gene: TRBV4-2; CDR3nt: TGTGCCAGCAGCCAAGTGACAGGGGGGTATCAGCCCCAGCATTTT; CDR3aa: CASSQVTGGYQPQHF
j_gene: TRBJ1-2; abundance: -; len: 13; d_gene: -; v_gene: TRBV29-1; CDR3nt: TGCAGCGTTGACCGGACAGTCACGTATGGCTACACCTTC; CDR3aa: CSVDRTVTYGYTF
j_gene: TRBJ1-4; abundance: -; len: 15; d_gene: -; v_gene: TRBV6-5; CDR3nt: TGTGCCAGCAGCCCTATTGGGCCTTATAATGAAAAACTGTTTTTT; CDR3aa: CASSPIGPYNEKLFF
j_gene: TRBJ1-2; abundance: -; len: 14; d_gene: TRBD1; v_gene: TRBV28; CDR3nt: TGTGCCAGCACCGAACTGGACAGGGGCTATGGCTACACCTTC; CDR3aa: CASTELDRGYGYTF
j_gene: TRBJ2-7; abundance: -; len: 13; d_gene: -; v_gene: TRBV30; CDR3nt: TGTGCCTGGACTGGACTGTACCCCTACGAGCAGTACTTC; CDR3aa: CAWTGLYPYEQYF
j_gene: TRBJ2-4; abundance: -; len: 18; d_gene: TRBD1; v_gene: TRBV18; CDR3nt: TGTGCCAGCTCACCAACGACAGGGACCCTCCTAGCCAAAAACATTCAGTACTTC; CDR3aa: CASSPTTGTLLAKNIQYF
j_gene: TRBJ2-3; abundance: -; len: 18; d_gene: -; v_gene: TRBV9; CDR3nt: TGTGCCAGCAGCGCCTTTCCAGCGGGTGCCTCTAGCACAGATACGCAGTATTTT; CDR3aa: CASSAFPAGASSTDTQYF
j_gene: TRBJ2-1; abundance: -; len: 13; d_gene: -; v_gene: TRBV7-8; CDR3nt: TGTGCCAGCAGCTCCGAGGGGGACAATGAGCAGTTCTTC; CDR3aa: CASSSEGDNEQFF
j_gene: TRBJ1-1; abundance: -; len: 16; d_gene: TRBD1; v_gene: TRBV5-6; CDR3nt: TGTGCCAGCAGCGGAGGGGGCGTATATGCGAGAACTGAAGCTTTCTTT; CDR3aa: CASSGGGVYARTEAFF
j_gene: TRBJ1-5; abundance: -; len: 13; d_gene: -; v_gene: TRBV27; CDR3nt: TGTGCCAGCAGTCAACGGGATAATCAGCCCCAGCATTTT; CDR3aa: CASSQRDNQPQHF
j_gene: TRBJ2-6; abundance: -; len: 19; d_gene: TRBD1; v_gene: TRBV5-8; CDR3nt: TGTGCCAGCAGCCCAAGTAGGGACAGGGGGCACTCTGGGGCCAACGTCCTGACTTTC; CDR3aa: CASSPSRDRGHSGANVLTF
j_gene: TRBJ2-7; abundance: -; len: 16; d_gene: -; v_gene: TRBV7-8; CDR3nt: TGTGCCAGCAGCTTAGGGACGGACACCGACTCCTACGAGCAGTACTTC; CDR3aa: CASSLGTDTDSYEQYF
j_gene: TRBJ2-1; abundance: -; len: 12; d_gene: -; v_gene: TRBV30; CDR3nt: TGTGCCTGGAGTCTAGACCCCGCCCAGCAGTTCTTC; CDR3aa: CAWSLDPAQQFF
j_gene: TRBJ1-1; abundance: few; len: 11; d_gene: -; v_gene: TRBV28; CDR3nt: TGTGCCAGCAGGCGGCTCACTGAAGCTTTCTTT; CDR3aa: CASRRLTEAFF
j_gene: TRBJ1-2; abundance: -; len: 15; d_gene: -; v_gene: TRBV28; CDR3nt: TGTGCCAGCAGTTCACCCCCCCAGGCAAGATATGGCTACACCTTC; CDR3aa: CASSSPPQARYGYTF
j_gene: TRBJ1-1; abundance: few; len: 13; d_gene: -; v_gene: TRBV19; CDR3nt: TGTGCCAGTAGTATACAGGGGAGCACTGAAGCTTTCTTT; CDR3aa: CASSIQGSTEAFF
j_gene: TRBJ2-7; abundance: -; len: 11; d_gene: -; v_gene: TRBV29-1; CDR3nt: TGCAGCGTTGGACTAACTAGTGAGCAGTACTTC; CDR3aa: CSVGLTSEQYF